The T cell receptor (beta chain) under discussion was sequenced for a study of post-analysis software for immune sequencing data. Study background: The study covered relapsing-remitting, secondary progressive and progressive-relapsing courses of multiple sclerosis. Whole-study findings and limits: TRBV5-6, TRBV5-1 and TRBV20-1 were among four to six TRBV segments more frequent in patients than controls. F measure showed strong co-clustering of same-batch samples. For normalized Chao1 diversity, multiple sclerosis patients scored significantly lower than controls did.

Unique molecular identifiers tagged the TCR beta cDNA libraries. TCRdb passed the PCR reads through MiXCR, listing each CDR3 protein once. Of hundreds of thousands of distinct CDR3 sequences in the sample, roughly 45% are singletons; the top ten hold roughly 1.7%. With respect to this clonotype: Its antigen is currently unknown.

The CDR3 loop spans 17 amino acids. V shed 5 bases and J 2 bases; nucleotides not matched to a gene: 10. Looked up from germline, CDR1 is SNHLY and CDR2 is FYNNEI. The chain recombines TRBV2 with TRBJ1-5, with 9 positions matching TRBD1. The TCR originated in a girl under 18 with multiple sclerosis. Sequencing used blood. For the CDR3, the DNA is TGTGCCAGCAGTCCCACCGGGACAGGGTTAGGCAATCAGCCCCAGCATTTT. It encodes CASSPTGTGLGNQPQHF.